Listed here is a single T cell receptor beta chain. There are 13 residues in the CDR3. V lost 3 bases, J lost 4 bases, and 9 bases lay in between. Germline loops: CDR1 SGHAT, CDR2 FQNNGV. The Seattle site enrolled patients during active infection and followed them longitudinally. In the authors' methods: The assay estimated nucleated cells by amplifying reference gene primers. Assay used: immunoSEQ multiplex PCR; TCRdb lists only in-frame clones, some missing. The DNA gave D and trimming, while V, J and clone size come from that table. Seen here are around 220,000 clones, about 85% observed once, and the top ten hold roughly 10%. The entry originates in a study of blood T cell repertoires in COVID-19. Study details: Samples taken during acute and convalescent COVID-19 were collected in the United States, Italy and Spain.

Sequencing was performed on peripheral blood. The TCR comes from a woman between 45 and 60 years old with COVID-19, enrolled during active disease. The gene calls are TRBV11-2 and TRBJ2-5, with D uncertain. For the CDR3, the DNA is TGTGCCAGCAGCTTTGTGCCGGGAGAGACCCAGTACTTC. As protein: CASSFVPGETQYF.